These T cell receptor beta chains were read from a single sample in a study of chemoradiotherapy in HPV16-positive cancers. Sequencing was performed with immunoSEQ multiplex PCR; in TCRdb, only in-frame clones are kept and a portion is missing. Of tens of thousands of clones in the sample, roughly 92% were seen once. This sample comprised blood, obtained from a patient who underwent chemoradiotherapy. The source is a human donor with HPV-associated anogenital cancer. Each CDR3 is given with its conserved first and last residue. D genes are given only for firm matches. Expanded clones get a size class; other rows say once, few or many, or leave the size out.

abundance,v_gene,j_gene,d_gene,CDR3nt,CDR3aa
.,TRBV12-1,TRBJ2-7,.,TGTGCCAGCAGCTCCAATTGGGGGACTAGCGGGAGATACGAGCAGTACTTC,CASSSNWGTSGRYEQYF
.,TRBV30,TRBJ1-5,.,TGTGCCTGGAGCGCTGGGCAGAGTAGCAATCAGCCCCAGCATTTT,CAWSAGQSSNQPQHF
few,TRBV27,TRBJ1-4,TRBD1,TGTGCCAGCAGCCTGACAGGGACAGAACTGTTTTTT,CASSLTGTELFF
.,TRBV7-9,TRBJ2-6,.,TGTGCCAGCAGCTTCGGGGCCAACGTCCTGACTTTC,CASSFGANVLTF
.,TRBV30,TRBJ1-2,.,TGTGCCTGGAGTGCAGGAAGTGGCTACACCTTC,CAWSAGSGYTF
once,TRBV4-1,TRBJ2-1,TRBD2,TGCGCCAGCAGTTTCAGCGGGAGCTCCTACAATGAGCAGTTCTTC,CASSFSGSSYNEQFF
.,TRBV7-2,TRBJ1-3,TRBD1,TGTGCCAGCAGCTTAGCGGGACAGGGTCACTCTGGAAACACCATATATTTT,CASSLAGQGHSGNTIYF
.,TRBV7-2,TRBJ2-1,.,TGTGCCAGCAGCTTAGGGGTCTGGGTAGCCGGCGGTGAGCAGTTCTTC,CASSLGVWVAGGEQFF
few,TRBV5-1,TRBJ2-7,.,TGCGCCAGCAGCTTGGGCGGACAGTCCTACGAGCAGTACTTC,CASSLGGQSYEQYF
.,TRBV28,TRBJ1-2,.,TGTGCCAGCAGGGAACAGGTGTACTATGGCTACACCTTC,CASREQVYYGYTF
.,TRBV6-1,TRBJ2-7,.,TGTGCCAGCAGTGAAGTCAAGACCTACGAGCAGTACTTC,CASSEVKTYEQYF
.,TRBV6-5,TRBJ1-1,.,TGTGCCAGCAGTTACAGTCCCACCCCCGACACTGAAGCTTTCTTT,CASSYSPTPDTEAFF
.,TRBV27,TRBJ2-2,.,TGTGCCAGCAGTCAACAGACCGGGGAGCTGTTTTTT,CASSQQTGELFF
.,TRBV2,TRBJ2-7,TRBD2,TGTGCCAGCAGTGGATTAGGACTAGCGGGGGGAAAGCAGTACTTC,CASSGLGLAGGKQYF
.,TRBV4-1,TRBJ2-2,.,TGCGCCAGCAGCCAAGAACCGGGCCCCCAGAGCACCGGGGAGCTGTTTTTT,CASSQEPGPQSTGELFF
.,TRBV9,TRBJ1-1,TRBD1,TGTGCCAGCAGCGTAGAGGACAGGCGGACTGAAGCTTTCTTT,CASSVEDRRTEAFF
.,TRBV7-9,TRBJ2-7,TRBD1,TGTGCCAGCAGCACCGACAGGGCGGCTCCGTACGAGCAGTACTTC,CASSTDRAAPYEQYF
.,TRBV7-9,TRBJ2-5,TRBD1,TGTGCCAGCAGCTCGCGGGACAGGGGGCGAGAGACCCAGTACTTC,CASSSRDRGRETQYF
.,TRBV19,TRBJ2-1,.,TGTGCCAGTAGGCAACTGATTGGCAATGAGCAGTTCTTC,CASRQLIGNEQFF
.,TRBV19,TRBJ2-7,.,TGTGCCAGTAGTCAGGCCTACGAGCAGTACTTC,CASSQAYEQYF
.,TRBV7-8,TRBJ1-2,.,TGTGCCAGCAGCTTAGTGACCAGCCCCTATGGCTACACCTTC,CASSLVTSPYGYTF
.,TRBV4-1,TRBJ1-1,TRBD1,TGCGCCAGCAGCCAAGGGGACAGGGTGGGCACTGAAGCTTTCTTT,CASSQGDRVGTEAFF